This TCR beta chain was identified in a study of blood T cell repertoires in COVID-19 (dated by TCRdb to the early 2020s). Study-wide context: The collaborator samples originated in the United States, Italy and Spain and spanned the acute and convalescent phases of COVID-19. The samples were drawn from the first 160 participants of the ongoing ImmuneRACE study and from 950 to 1,500 subjects provided by 6 global collaborators. Sample metadata almost always included a de-identified subject ID, COVID-19 status, age in years and sex. The repertoires were made available in a free public database intended to serve as a resource for research on the immune response to SARS-CoV-2. The prospective study material was composed of cDNA or gDNA derived from T cells, B-cell-depleted T cells, or PBMCs. Subjects who had been exposed to COVID-19, were actively infected with it, or had recovered from it provided the deeply sampled blood TCRbeta repertoires that made up the dataset. Where HLA class I and class II types were available, the types were taken from metadata supplied by the sample provider, not from assay-based typing.

The paper as a whole reports these results and caveats: The amount of clinical and demographic metadata varied by source and participant and was provided uncurated.

The immunoSEQ Assay, a bias-controlled multiplex PCR, was used to amplify TCRbeta CDR3 regions from genomic DNA. Per the original workflow: Within the assay, amplification of reference gene primers was used to estimate how many nucleated cells each sample contained. To quantify the absolute abundance of each unique TCRbeta CDR3 rearrangement, sequence reads were collapsed and filtered. For each sample, productive Simpson clonality was calculated by taking the square root of Simpson's diversity index across productive rearrangements. The immuneACCESS repertoire file appears here via TCRdb, limited to in-frame rearrangements. These files lack a portion of the clones; in checked studies, under half of the deficit traces to unresolved V genes, and the cause of the others is not known. V, J and clone size derive from that table, while D and trimming were established from the DNA sequence. For this sample the table gives 200,000 to 250,000 clones, of which roughly four fifths were detected only once. About 3.7% of the sample rests with the top ten.

Comment on this clone: Its antigen is still unknown. The sample holds no much larger clone one base away, and base qualities are not on file.

In the prospective study, participants were roughly 18 to 95 years old, resided in about two dozen geographic areas of the United States, and were enrolled through a virtual design. To assign participants to cohorts, the prospective study relied on clinical history that participants themselves reported in a screening survey and a study questionnaire. Recovered participants in ImmuneRACE Cohort 3 were defined as having two consecutive negative NP/OP PCR tests, clearance from a healthcare professional, or resolution of symptoms. Mobile phlebotomists in the prospective study collected whole blood, serum and a nasopharyngeal or oropharyngeal swab from every participant. Participants in the prospective study had the option to provide additional blood draws and questionnaires over a roughly two-month period. Before DNA extraction, blood samples from the prospective study were shipped at room temperature or frozen.

The sequence was obtained from a woman aged 55-70 years who had recovered from COVID-19. The sequencing sample was made of PBMCs or T cells enriched from blood (not recorded which).

The encoded CDR3 is CAIRPGLLWDEQFF. The sequenced DNA: TGTGCCATCAGGCCGGGACTACTGTGGGATGAGCAGTTCTTC. This chain joins TRBV10-3 to TRBJ2-1, and 7 bases in between align with TRBD2. The CDR3, from cysteine to phenylalanine, totals 14 residues. The retained sequence is limited to the CDR3, 42 bases, with the frame set at the first base. The germline V gene supplies CDR1 ENHRY and CDR2 SYGVKD. Ends trimmed: V by 6 bases, J by 8 bases; bases unmatched to a gene: 10.